A single sample gave rise to the 21 T cell receptor beta chains below, sequenced in a study of OX40 agonist ivuxolimab in advanced cancers. TCRdb's copy holds only in-frame clones and misses some; the assay was immunoSEQ multiplex PCR. Of around 75,000 clones in the sample, 85% to 90% are singletons; the top ten hold 2% to 3%. The material sequenced was CD4+ or CD8+ T cells sorted from blood, taken in a trial of the OX40 agonist ivuxolimab. The origin of the receptors is an adult with an advanced solid tumor such as melanoma, head and neck, liver or kidney cancer.

The chain has TRBV18 and TRBJ1-5, with no clear D. V lost 1 base and J lost 1, with 2 bases in between. The CDR3 covers 13 residues. Germline values: CDR1 KGHSH, CDR2 LQKENI. The CDR3 DNA reads TGTGCCAGCTCACCACAAAGCAATCAGCCCCAGCATTTT. Translating it yields CASSPQSNQPQHF.

The V gene is TRBV19, the J gene TRBJ1-1, with D perhaps TRBD1 (5 bases). Trimming left V 1 base short and J 6 bases short, with 12 bases between. In germline, CDR1 is LNHDA, CDR2 SQIVND (reference sequence). This CDR3 is 14 amino acids long. CDR3 amino acids: CASSIVVGDSEAFF. The CDR3 DNA sequence: TGTGCCAGTAGTATAGTGGTGGGGGACTCTGAAGCTTTCTTT.

This chain connects TRBV5-6 to TRBJ2-3, with D perhaps TRBD1 or TRBD2 (5 bases each). This CDR3 is 15 amino acids long. V was trimmed by 7 bases and J by 0 bases, leaving 15 bases between them. Germline loops: CDR1 SGHDT, CDR2 YYEEEE. In nucleotides, the CDR3 is TGTGCCAGCGCCCGGGGCGGATCTAGCACAGATACGCAGTATTTT. Its protein product is CASARGGSSTDTQYF.

V gene TRBV7-6 combines with J gene TRBJ2-3; D remains ambiguous. With 1 base removed from V and 2 bases from J, the gap between germline ends came to 16 bases. Germline CDR1 SGHVS, CDR2 FNYEAQ. The CDR3 is made up of 17 amino acids. The DNA for the CDR3 is TGTGCCAGCAGCTTAGTTGGGCTGTCTTCTCTCACAGATACGCAGTATTTT. Protein: CASSLVGLSSLTDTQYF.

This clone is a singleton in its sample. The V gene is TRBV14, the J gene TRBJ2-7; D remains ambiguous. The CDR3 consists of 14 residues. With 0 bases removed from V and 7 bases from J, the gap between germline ends came to 13 bases. Germline V gives CDR1 SGHDN, CDR2 FVKESK. CDR3 in amino acids: CASSQDRRRWEQYF. In nucleotides, the CDR3 is TGTGCCAGCAGCCAAGATAGAAGACGGTGGGAGCAGTACTTC.

The genes are TRBV28 and TRBJ1-5; 8 nucleotides align to TRBD1. Germline V gene lookup returns CDR1 MDHEN and CDR2 SYDVKM. Unmatched junction bases numbered 8, after V lost 5 bases and J lost 5 bases. The CDR3 has 15 amino acids. This CDR3 reads CASSTPQGADQPQHF. The CDR3 region has the DNA TGTGCCAGCAGTACCCCTCAGGGGGCAGATCAGCCCCAGCATTTT.

CDR3 residues: CASSRTPAGGLTDTQYF. CDR3 in DNA: TGTGCCAGCAGCCGAACCCCGGCGGGCGGACTCACAGATACGCAGTATTTT. The V and J genes are TRBV9 and TRBJ2-3; maybe TRBD2 (5 bases). Trimming took off 4 bases at V and 2 bases at J, with 20 bases between the two ends. The V gene's germline CDR1 is SGDLS and CDR2 YYNGEE. The CDR3 extends over 17 amino acids.

The J gene is TRBJ2-1, the V gene TRBV29-1; 8 positions match TRBD1. CDR1 and CDR2 from the germline V gene are SQVTM and ANQGSEA. Unmatched junction bases numbered 8, after V lost 7 bases and J lost 3 bases. The CDR3 contains 14 residues. This CDR3 reads CSADQGAYYNEQFF. The DNA of the CDR3 is TGCAGCGCGGATCAGGGGGCTTACTACAATGAGCAGTTCTTC.

The chain uses TRBV7-8 and TRBJ2-7; possibly TRBD1 for D (6 bases). In germline, CDR1 is SGHVS, CDR2 FQNEAQ. The V gene lost 3 bases and the J gene lost 3 bases, with 12 bases spanning the gap. The CDR3 runs 14 residues. The chain's CDR3 is CASSLGTHIYEQYF. CDR3 sequence (DNA): TGTGCCAGCAGCTTGGGGACACACATCTACGAGCAGTACTTC.

This clone showed up just once. V usage is TRBV6-1 and J usage is TRBJ2-7, with 7 bases fitting TRBD1. Germline lookup yields CDR1 MNHNS and CDR2 SASEGT. The junction had 6 bases not matched to a gene; V was cut back by 1 base and J by 3 bases. The CDR3 totals 15 residues. CDR3 bases: TGTGCCAGCAGTGAAGGGGGGACAGACTTCTACGAGCAGTACTTC. This sequence encodes CASSEGGTDFYEQYF.

This clone has only one observation. This chain links TRBV18 with TRBJ2-7; TRBD2 matches at 11 bases. V shed 0 bases and J 0 bases; nucleotides not matched to a gene: 4. This CDR3 has 17 residues. Germline CDR1 is KGHSH and CDR2 is LQKENI. This CDR3 is CASSPPGLADRSYEQYF. CDR3 coding DNA: TGTGCCAGCTCACCACCGGGACTAGCGGACCGCTCCTACGAGCAGTACTTC.

This clone was detected a few times. This sequence joins TRBV5-4 and TRBJ2-3, with 15 positions matching TRBD2. CDR3 length equals 19 residues. V was clipped by 4 bases and J by 0 bases; unmatched bases: 9. The germline V gene encodes CDR1 SGHNT and CDR2 YYREEE (reference sequence). In DNA form, the CDR3 reads TGTGCCAGCAGCGGCCCGGGACTAGCGGGAGGCAGCAGCACAGATACGCAGTATTTT. It specifies CASSGPGLAGGSSTDTQYF.

The rearrangement joins TRBV11-2 to TRBJ2-5, with 9 positions matching TRBD2. This CDR3 contains 13 residues. The junction had 6 bases not matched to a gene; V was cut back by 8 bases and J by 5 bases. From germline, CDR1 is SGHAT and CDR2 FQNNGV. The CDR3 DNA reads TGTGCCAGCGGTTTACTAGCGGGCGAGACCCAGTACTTC. Protein product: CASGLLAGETQYF.

The V and J genes are TRBV11-3 and TRBJ2-2; 8 bases map to TRBD2. The CDR3 loop spans 16 amino acids. Germline assignment: CDR1 SGHNT and CDR2 YENEEA. The V gene end was trimmed by 4 bases and the J gene end by 7 bases; junction bases not matched to a gene: 11. CDR3 DNA sequence: TGTGCCAGCAGCTCACTCGGGGGGGCCGGGATCGGGGAGCTGTTTTTT. It encodes CASSSLGGAGIGELFF.

The chain combines TRBV27 with TRBJ1-2; D gene unclear. Trimming left V 5 bases short and J 4 bases short, with 14 bases between. CDR1 is MNHEY and CDR2 is SMNVEV in the germline V gene (reference sequence). The CDR3 runs 14 residues. The CDR3 nucleotides are TGTGCCAGCAGTCCCAATCCCTACGGCTATGGCTACACCTTC. Its protein is CASSPNPYGYGYTF.

The V and J genes are TRBV9 and TRBJ2-3; D unclear. This CDR3 spans 11 amino acids. The germline V gene has CDR1 SGDLS and CDR2 YYNGEE. V lost 6 bases and J lost 5, with 7 bases in between. DNA of the CDR3: TGTGCCAGCATGAGAGTAGATACGCAGTATTTT. The encoded protein is CASMRVDTQYF.

This chain joins TRBV5-1 and TRBJ1-1; TRBD1 matches 7 bases. After removal of 3 bases from V and 1 base from J, the junction contained 6 bases not matched to a gene. Germline V gene sequence: CDR1 SGHRS, CDR2 YFSETQ. This CDR3 is built from 15 residues. The CDR3 nucleotides are TGCGCCAGCAGCTGGATCGGGACAGAGAACACTGAAGCTTTCTTT. Translation: CASSWIGTENTEAFF.

The rearrangement joins TRBV19 to TRBJ2-7, with no clear D. V gave up 6 bases and J gave up 3 bases, with 18 bases separating them. Germline V gene sequence: CDR1 LNHDA, CDR2 SQIVND (reference sequence). CDR3 size: 15 residues. The CDR3 sequence is CASSHSPPGNYEQYF. The CDR3 DNA sequence: TGTGCCAGTAGCCACTCCCCCCCGGGCAACTACGAGCAGTACTTC.

V is TRBV13 and J is TRBJ2-1, with 10 bases aligning to TRBD2. This CDR3 spans 16 amino acids. The ends lost 5 bases at V and 6 bases at J; junction bases unmatched: 10. CDR1 is PRHDT and CDR2 is FYEKMQ in the germline V gene (reference sequence). CDR3 region: CASSTATSGKVNEQFF. The CDR3 DNA reads TGTGCCAGCAGCACCGCAACTAGCGGGAAGGTCAATGAGCAGTTCTTC.

The chain couples TRBV6-5 to TRBJ1-1; D is perhaps TRBD1 (5 bases). The V and J ends lost 0 bases and 4 bases respectively, with 12 bases between them. The length of the CDR3 is 15 residues. Germline loops: CDR1 MNHEY, CDR2 SVGAGI. The CDR3 DNA is TGTGCCAGCAGTTACTCGCAGGGCGGTGGCACTGAAGCTTTCTTT. This sequence encodes CASSYSQGGGTEAFF.

The chain recombines TRBV15 with TRBJ1-2, with TRBD1 matching 10 bases. The CDR3 runs to 17 residues. J gave up 4 bases and V 5 bases, and 13 bases lay outside the gene matches. Germline V gene lookup returns CDR1 LNHNV and CDR2 YYDKDF (reference sequence). The CDR3 nucleotides are TGTGCCACCAGCTATCGACAGGGGGCAACCACCATCTATGGCTACACCTTC. It codes for CATSYRQGATTIYGYTF.